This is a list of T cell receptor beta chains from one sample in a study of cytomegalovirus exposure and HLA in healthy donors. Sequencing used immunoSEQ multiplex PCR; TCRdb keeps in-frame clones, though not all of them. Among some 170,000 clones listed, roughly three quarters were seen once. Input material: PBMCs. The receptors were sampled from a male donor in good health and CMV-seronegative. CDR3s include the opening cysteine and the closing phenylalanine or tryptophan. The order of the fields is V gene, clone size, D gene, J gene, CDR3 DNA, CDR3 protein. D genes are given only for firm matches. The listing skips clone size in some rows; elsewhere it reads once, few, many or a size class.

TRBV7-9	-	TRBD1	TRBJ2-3	TGTGCCAGCCGGGACAGGGTGAAAGATACGCAGTATTTT	CASRDRVKDTQYF
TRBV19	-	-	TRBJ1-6	TGTGCCAGTAGTATACAGGATAATTCACCCCTCCACTTT	CASSIQDNSPLHF
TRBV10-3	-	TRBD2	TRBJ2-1	TGTGCCATCACCGGGACTAGCGGGGGGGCGATCAATGAGCAGTTCTTC	CAITGTSGGAINEQFF
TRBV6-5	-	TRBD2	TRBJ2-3	TGTGCCAGCAGTTACGCGGCTAGCGGGAGCTATTCGCAGTATTTT	CASSYAASGSYSQYF
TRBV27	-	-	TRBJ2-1	TGTGCCAGCAGTTTATCTCTGGCCCTCCCTTACAATGAGCAGTTCTTC	CASSLSLALPYNEQFF
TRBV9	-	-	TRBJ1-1	TGTGCCAGCAGCGTAGGCTGGGGGGTAGCTTTCTTT	CASSVGWGVAFF
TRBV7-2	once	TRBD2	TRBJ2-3	TGTGCCAGCAGCTTCAGACTAGCGGGAGTTACGGATACGCAGTATTTT	CASSFRLAGVTDTQYF
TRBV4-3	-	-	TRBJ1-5	TGCGCCAGCAGCCAAGATGAGGGACAGCCCCAGCATTTT	CASSQDEGQPQHF
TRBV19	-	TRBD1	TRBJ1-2	TGTGCCAGCACAACAGGGGCTAACTATGGCTACACCTTC	CASTTGANYGYTF
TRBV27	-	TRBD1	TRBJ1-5	TGTGCCAGCAGCTATACGGGGCAGGGGGCGAGGCAGCCCCAGCATTTT	CASSYTGQGARQPQHF
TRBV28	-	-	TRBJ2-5	TGTGCCAGCACCCCAGGGAGGCCCCAAGAGACCCAGTACTTC	CASTPGRPQETQYF
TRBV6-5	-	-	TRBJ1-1	TGTGCCAGCAGTTACGGATCGGGGGGCGAAGCTTTCTTT	CASSYGSGGEAFF
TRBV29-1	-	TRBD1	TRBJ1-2	TGCAGCGTTGCGGTACAGGGGAACTATGGCTACACCTTC	CSVAVQGNYGYTF
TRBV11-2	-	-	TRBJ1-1	TGTGCCAGCAGCTTAGCTGTCCGGAACACTGAAGCTTTCTTT	CASSLAVRNTEAFF
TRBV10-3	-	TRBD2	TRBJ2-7	TGTGCCATCAGTGGGAGTCTAGCGGGGACCTCCTACGAGCAGTACTTC	CAISGSLAGTSYEQYF
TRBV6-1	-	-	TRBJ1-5	TGTGCCAGCAGTTGGAATGGGGCAAATCAGCCCCAGCATTTT	CASSWNGANQPQHF
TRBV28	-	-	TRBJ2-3	TGTGCCAGCAGCGCCGGGCAGGGCCCAGATACGCAGTATTTT	CASSAGQGPDTQYF
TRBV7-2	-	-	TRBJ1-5	TGTGCCAGCAGCCCTCACGACCTAGGCAATCAGCCCCAGCATTTT	CASSPHDLGNQPQHF
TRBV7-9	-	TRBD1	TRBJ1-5	TGTGCCAGCAGCTTGGGGACAGGGAGGCAGCCCCAGCATTTT	CASSLGTGRQPQHF
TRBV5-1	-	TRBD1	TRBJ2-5	TGCGCCAGCAGCCGTGGGACAGGGCAAGAGACCCAGTACTTC	CASSRGTGQETQYF
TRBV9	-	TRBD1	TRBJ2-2	TGTGCCAGCAGCGTAGTCGGGACAGGGTTGGGGCCGAACACCGGGGAGCTGTTTTTT	CASSVVGTGLGPNTGELFF
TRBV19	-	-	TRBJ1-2	TGTGCCAGTAGTACCGAAATACGAGGCTATGGCTACACCTTC	CASSTEIRGYGYTF